The sample holds one count of the clone carrying this T cell receptor beta chain. This sample was taken from a study of Ad26.COV2.S vaccination and SARS-CoV-2 variants. Some clones are missing from TCRdb's copy, which holds only in-frame ones; the method was immunoSEQ multiplex PCR. The data show 300,000 to 400,000 clones, around nine tenths seen once. Trimming took 1 base from V and 7 from J, leaving 13 bases between them. Germline assignment: CDR1 SGHAT and CDR2 FQNNGV. The CDR3 covers 14 residues. The treatment here: around 19 received Ad26.COV2.S at low or high dose, single or two shots; 5 received placebo; per-sample allocation not given. The samples date from day 63 after the first vaccine or placebo injection. An Ad26 vector expressing Wuhan-strain SARS-CoV-2 spike constituted the vaccine.

The genes are TRBV11-2 and TRBJ1-1; D might be TRBD1 (6 bases). This TCR came from a person aged 18-65 years who received the Ad26.COV2.S COVID-19 vaccine or a placebo. The sample was peripheral blood, taken in a trial of Ad26.COV2.S vaccine versus placebo. CDR3 sequence reads: CASSLAVFRGEAFF. The CDR3 nucleotides read TGTGCCAGCAGCTTAGCAGTGTTCAGGGGTGAAGCTTTCTTT.